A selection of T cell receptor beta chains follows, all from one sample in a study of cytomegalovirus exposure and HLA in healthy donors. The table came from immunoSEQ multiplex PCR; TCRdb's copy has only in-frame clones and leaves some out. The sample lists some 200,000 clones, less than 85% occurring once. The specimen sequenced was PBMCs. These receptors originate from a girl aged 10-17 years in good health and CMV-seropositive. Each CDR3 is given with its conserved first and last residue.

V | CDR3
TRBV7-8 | CASSIRNEGQSSYEQYF
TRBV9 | CASSVADTYEQYF
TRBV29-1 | CSVVRPNRDQETQYF
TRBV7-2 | CASSRQGIDTQYF
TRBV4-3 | CASSQDMSADTQYF
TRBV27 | CASSLSSRETQYF
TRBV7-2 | CASSLREGTGELFF
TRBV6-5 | CASSFDSSNQPQHF
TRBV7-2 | CASSSPGTGKYEQYF
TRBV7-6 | CASSPYYGEKLFF
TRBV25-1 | CASSEFGGGDTEAFF
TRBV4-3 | CASSQGGLGGRGTEAFF
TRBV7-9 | CASSLKDRVAFF
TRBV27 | CASSLLGTGGISYEQYF
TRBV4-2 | CASSQADLSGGHTDTQYF
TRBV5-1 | CASSYPGQGTGELFF
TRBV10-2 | CASSGTGLTDTQYF
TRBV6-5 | CASSTPGWGEKLFF
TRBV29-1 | CSVLTGANVLTF
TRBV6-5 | CASSMGLASHEQFF
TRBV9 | CASSVGERGGQETQYF
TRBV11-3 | CASSLGGLEQYF
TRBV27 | CASSLFGGANTEAFF
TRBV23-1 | CASSSGGRNTEAFF
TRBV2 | CASSEVGPGQEAFF
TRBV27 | CASSFQGTVHSYEQYF
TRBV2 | CASSEGGRGVYGYTF
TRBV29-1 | CSVEDTGASTDTQYF
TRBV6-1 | CASSEAWTGGGYTF
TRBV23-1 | CASSLGGSPGQGGETQYF
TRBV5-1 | CASSSGGTLGTDTQYF
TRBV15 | CATRKQGGRGTEAFF
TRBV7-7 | CASSFGTGNTGELFF